This passage covers 5 T cell receptor beta chains from one sample sequenced in a study of Tregs in tolerant kidney transplant recipients. TCRdb's copy holds only in-frame clones and misses some; the assay was immunoSEQ multiplex PCR. This table has about 64,000 clones, roughly 86% appearing once. Recipients received nonmyeloablative bone marrow transplants from related graft donors, with transient mixed chimerism. This sample comprised CD4+ T cells from blood (PBMCs), obtained 6 months after the transplant. Source of these receptors: a human patient who received a combined kidney and bone marrow transplant. Some T cells may possibly be graft donor cells.

The V gene is TRBV7-9, the J gene TRBJ2-1; D might be TRBD1 (6 bases). V dropped 5 bases and J dropped 8 bases, with 13 bases sitting between them. The V gene's germline CDR1 is SEHNR and CDR2 FQNEAQ (reference sequence). The CDR3 is 13 amino acids. CDR3 residues: CASSRWGRYEQFF. The CDR3 coding sequence is TGTGCCAGCAGCCGCTGGGGGCGGTATGAGCAGTTCTTC.

The chain uses TRBV5-1 and TRBJ2-3; D is perhaps TRBD1 (6 bases). V was shortened by 6 bases and J by 6 bases, with 20 bases between the two germline ends. The CDR3 is 15 amino acids. Per the germline V gene, CDR1 is SGHRS and CDR2 is YFSETQ. CDR3 sequence reads: CASTTGHSDPDTQYF. The CDR3 DNA is TGCGCCAGCACCACGGGACACTCCGACCCGGATACGCAGTATTTT. The entire variable domain, with the rest obtained from reference TRBV5-1 and TRBJ2-3, is as follows: KAGVTQTPRYLIKTRGQQVTLSCSPISGHRSVSWYQQTPGQGLQFLFEYFSETQRNKGNFPGRFSGRQFSNSRSEMNVSTLELGDSALYLCASTTGHSDPDTQYFGPGTRLTVL.

CDR3 DNA: TGTGCCAGCAGCCTAGCCGGGGGGCGGTACAATGAGCAGTTCTTC. This encodes CASSLAGGRYNEQFF. The V call is TRBV4-2, the J call TRBJ2-1; the D gene is possibly TRBD2 (7 bases). V was shortened by 4 bases and J by 4 bases, with 14 bases between the two germline ends. The CDR3 has 15 residues. Germline V gene sequence: CDR1 LGHNA, CDR2 YNFKEQ.

The J gene is TRBJ1-4, the V gene TRBV18, with D possibly TRBD1 on 5 matching bases. The V gene lost 3 bases and the J gene lost 3 bases, with 8 bases spanning the gap. This CDR3 comprises 14 residues. The V gene's germline CDR1 is KGHSH and CDR2 LQKENI. In nucleotides, the CDR3 is TGTGCCAGCTCACCCTTGGGGCCTAATGAAAAACTGTTTTTT. It translates to CASSPLGPNEKLFF.

J is TRBJ2-7 and V is TRBV5-1, with 8 bases lining up with TRBD1. The CDR3 consists of 14 residues. V gave up 3 bases and J gave up 6 bases; unmatched junction bases: 8. Germline V gives CDR1 SGHRS, CDR2 YFSETQ. The CDR3 here is CASSSGTGPTEQYF. CDR3 coding DNA: TGCGCCAGCAGCTCGGGGACAGGTCCTACCGAGCAGTACTTC.